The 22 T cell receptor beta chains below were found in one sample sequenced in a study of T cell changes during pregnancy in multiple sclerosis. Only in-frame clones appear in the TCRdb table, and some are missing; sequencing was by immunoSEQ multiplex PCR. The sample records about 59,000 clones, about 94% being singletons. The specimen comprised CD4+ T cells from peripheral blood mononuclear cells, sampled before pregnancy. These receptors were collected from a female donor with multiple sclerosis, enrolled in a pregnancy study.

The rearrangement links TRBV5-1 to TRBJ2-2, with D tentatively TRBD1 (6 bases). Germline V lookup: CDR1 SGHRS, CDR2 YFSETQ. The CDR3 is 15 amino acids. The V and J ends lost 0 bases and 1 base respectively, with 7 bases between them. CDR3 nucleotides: TGCGCCAGCAGCTTGGTGACAGGGAACACCGGGGAGCTGTTTTTT. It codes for CASSLVTGNTGELFF.

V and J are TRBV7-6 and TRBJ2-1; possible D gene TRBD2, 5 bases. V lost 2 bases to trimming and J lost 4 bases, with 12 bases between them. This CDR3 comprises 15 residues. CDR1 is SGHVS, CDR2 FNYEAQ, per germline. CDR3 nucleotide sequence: TGTGCCAGCAGCTTAATGGCTAGCCTATACAATGAGCAGTTCTTC. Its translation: CASSLMASLYNEQFF.

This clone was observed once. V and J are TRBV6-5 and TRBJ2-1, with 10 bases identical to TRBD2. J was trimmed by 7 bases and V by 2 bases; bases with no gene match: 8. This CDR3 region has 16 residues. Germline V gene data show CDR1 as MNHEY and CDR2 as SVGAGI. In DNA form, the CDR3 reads TGTGCCAGCAGTTACGGTATAGCGGGAGGCTCTAATGAGCAGTTCTTC. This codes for CASSYGIAGGSNEQFF.

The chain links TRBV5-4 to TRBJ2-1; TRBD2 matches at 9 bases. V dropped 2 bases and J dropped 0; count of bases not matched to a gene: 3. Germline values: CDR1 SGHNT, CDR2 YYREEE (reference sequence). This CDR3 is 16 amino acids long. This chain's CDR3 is CASSLGGRVSYNEQFF. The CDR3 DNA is TGTGCCAGCAGCTTAGGCGGGAGGGTCTCCTACAATGAGCAGTTCTTC.

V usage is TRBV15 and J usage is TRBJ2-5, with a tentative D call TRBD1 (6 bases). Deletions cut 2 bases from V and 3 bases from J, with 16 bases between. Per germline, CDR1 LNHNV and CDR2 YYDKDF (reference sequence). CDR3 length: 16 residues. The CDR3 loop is CATSRIPGEWKETQYF. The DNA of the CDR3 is TGTGCCACCAGCAGAATTCCAGGGGAGTGGAAAGAGACCCAGTACTTC.

The DNA for the CDR3 is TGTGCCAGCAGCTTGACGGGAGGGCCGGATACGCAGTATTTT. Translated: CASSLTGGPDTQYF. This sequence joins TRBV7-3 and TRBJ2-3; 8 nucleotides agree with TRBD2. V shed 3 bases and J 6 bases; nucleotides not matched to a gene: 5. This CDR3 spans 14 amino acids. Germline V gives CDR1 SGHTA, CDR2 FQGTGA.

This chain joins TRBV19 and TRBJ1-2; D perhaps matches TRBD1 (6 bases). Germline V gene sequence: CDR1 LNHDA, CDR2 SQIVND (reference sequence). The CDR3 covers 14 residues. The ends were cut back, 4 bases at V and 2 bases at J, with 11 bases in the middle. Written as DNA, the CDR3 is TGTGCCAGTAGTAAACAGGGTGGGAACTATGGCTACACCTTC. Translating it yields CASSKQGGNYGYTF.

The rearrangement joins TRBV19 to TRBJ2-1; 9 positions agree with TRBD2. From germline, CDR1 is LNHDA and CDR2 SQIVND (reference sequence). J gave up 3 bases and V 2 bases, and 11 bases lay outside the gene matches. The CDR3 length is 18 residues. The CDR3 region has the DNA TGTGCCAGTAGTATAACCTACTCCCTAGCGGGGAACTACAATGAGCAGTTCTTC. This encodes CASSITYSLAGNYNEQFF. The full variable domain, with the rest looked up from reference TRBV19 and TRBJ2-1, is DGGITQSPKYLFRKEGQNVTLSCEQNLNHDAMYWYRQDPGQGLRLIYYSQIVNDFQKGDIAEGYSVSREKKESFPLTVTSAQKNPTAFYLCASSITYSLAGNYNEQFFGPGTRLTVL.

CDR3 loop: CASRVSGSNNEQFF. CDR3 nucleotide sequence: TGTGCCAGTAGAGTTAGCGGGAGTAACAATGAGCAGTTCTTC. This rearrangement joins TRBV19 to TRBJ2-1, with TRBD2 matching 9 bases. Germline CDR1 reads LNHDA; CDR2 reads SQIVND (reference sequence). This CDR3 contains 14 residues. The trim removed 6 bases at V and 5 bases at J, leaving 5 bases unmatched. The whole variable domain, remainder taken from reference TRBV19 and TRBJ2-1, is DGGITQSPKYLFRKEGQNVTLSCEQNLNHDAMYWYRQDPGQGLRLIYYSQIVNDFQKGDIAEGYSVSREKKESFPLTVTSAQKNPTAFYLCASRVSGSNNEQFFGPGTRLTVL.

The CDR3 protein is CASSNNPGNKETQYF. For the CDR3, the DNA is TGTGCCAGCAGCAACAATCCCGGGAACAAAGAGACCCAGTACTTC. The chain links TRBV11-2 to TRBJ2-5; a weak D match, TRBD2 (5 bases). CDR1 and CDR2 from the germline V gene are SGHAT and FQNNGV. V lost 5 bases, J lost 3 bases, and 16 bases lay in between. This CDR3 region has 15 residues.

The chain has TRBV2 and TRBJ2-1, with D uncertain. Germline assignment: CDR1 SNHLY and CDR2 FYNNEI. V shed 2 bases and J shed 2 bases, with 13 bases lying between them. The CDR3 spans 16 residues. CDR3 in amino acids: CASSETRVSTYNEQFF. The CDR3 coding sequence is TGTGCCAGCAGTGAAACCCGGGTGTCTACCTACAATGAGCAGTTCTTC.

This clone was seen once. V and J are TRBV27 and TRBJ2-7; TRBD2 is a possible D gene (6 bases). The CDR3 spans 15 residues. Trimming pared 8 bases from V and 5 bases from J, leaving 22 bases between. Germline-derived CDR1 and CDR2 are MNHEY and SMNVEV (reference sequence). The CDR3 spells CASLPRGGMSHEQYF. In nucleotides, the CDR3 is TGTGCCAGCCTCCCTCGAGGAGGGATGAGTCACGAGCAGTACTTC.

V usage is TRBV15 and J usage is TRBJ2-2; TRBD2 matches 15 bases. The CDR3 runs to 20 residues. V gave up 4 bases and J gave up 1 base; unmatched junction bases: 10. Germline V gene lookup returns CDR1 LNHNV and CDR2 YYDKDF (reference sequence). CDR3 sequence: CATSIILGLAGGKNTGELFF. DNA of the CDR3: TGTGCCACCAGCATAATTTTGGGACTAGCGGGAGGCAAGAACACCGGGGAGCTGTTTTTT. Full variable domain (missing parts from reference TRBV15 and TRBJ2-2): DAMVIQNPRYQVTQFGKPVTLSCSQTLNHNVMYWYQQKSSQAPKLLFHYYDKDFNNEADTPDNFQSRRPNTSFCFLDIRSPGLGDTAMYLCATSIILGLAGGKNTGELFFGEGSRLTVL.

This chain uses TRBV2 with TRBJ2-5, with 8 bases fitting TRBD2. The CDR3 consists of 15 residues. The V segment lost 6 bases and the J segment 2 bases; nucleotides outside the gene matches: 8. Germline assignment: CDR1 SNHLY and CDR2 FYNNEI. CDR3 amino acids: CASSPTSVGQETQYF. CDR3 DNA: TGTGCCAGCAGCCCGACTAGCGTGGGACAAGAGACCCAGTACTTC.

Here the CDR3 DNA reads TGTGCCAGCAGTGGAGATCCTCCATATGGCTACACCTTC. It codes for CASSGDPPYGYTF. The chain recombines TRBV28 with TRBJ1-2; unclear D gene. The ends were cut back, 5 bases at V and 5 bases at J, with 12 bases in the middle. CDR3 length: 13 residues. CDR1 and CDR2 (germline): MDHEN, SYDVKM.

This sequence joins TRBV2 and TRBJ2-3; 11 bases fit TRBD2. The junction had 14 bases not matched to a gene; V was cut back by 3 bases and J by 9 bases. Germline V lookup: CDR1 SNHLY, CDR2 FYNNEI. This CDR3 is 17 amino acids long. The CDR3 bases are TGTGCCAGCAGTGACCTGGGACTAGCGGTTACTTTAGAGACGCAGTATTTT. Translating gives CASSDLGLAVTLETQYF.

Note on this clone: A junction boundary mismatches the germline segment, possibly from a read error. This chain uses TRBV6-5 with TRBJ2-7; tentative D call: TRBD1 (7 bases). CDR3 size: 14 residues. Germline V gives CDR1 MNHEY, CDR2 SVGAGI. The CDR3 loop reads CASKFGQADYEQCF. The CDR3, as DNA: TGTGCCAGCAAATTTGGACAGGCGGACTACGAGCAGTGCTTC.

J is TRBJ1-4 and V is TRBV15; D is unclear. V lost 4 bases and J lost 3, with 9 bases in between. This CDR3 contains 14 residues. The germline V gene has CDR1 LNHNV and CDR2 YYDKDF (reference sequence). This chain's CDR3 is CATSNMGANEKLFF. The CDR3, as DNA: TGTGCCACCAGCAATATGGGAGCTAATGAAAAACTGTTTTTT. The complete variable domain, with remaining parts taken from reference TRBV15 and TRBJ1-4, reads DAMVIQNPRYQVTQFGKPVTLSCSQTLNHNVMYWYQQKSSQAPKLLFHYYDKDFNNEADTPDNFQSRRPNTSFCFLDIRSPGLGDTAMYLCATSNMGANEKLFFGSGTQLSVL.

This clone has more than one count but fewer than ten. The CDR3 DNA follows: TGTGCCAGCAGCCCGATTTACCCGGGACAGGTAAACACTGAAGCTTTCTTT. It codes for CASSPIYPGQVNTEAFF. The genes are TRBV7-2 and TRBJ1-1, with 8 nucleotides matching TRBD1. Germline V gene sequence: CDR1 SGHTA, CDR2 FQGNSA. The CDR3 totals 17 residues. After removal of 5 bases from V and 2 bases from J, the junction contained 13 bases not matched to a gene.

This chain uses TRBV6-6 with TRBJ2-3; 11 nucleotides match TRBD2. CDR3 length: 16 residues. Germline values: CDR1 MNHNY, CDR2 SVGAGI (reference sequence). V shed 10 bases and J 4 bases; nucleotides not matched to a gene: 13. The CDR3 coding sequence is TGTGCCAACCCAAGACTAGCGGGAAGGGGGGCAGATACGCAGTATTTT. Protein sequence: CANPRLAGRGADTQYF.

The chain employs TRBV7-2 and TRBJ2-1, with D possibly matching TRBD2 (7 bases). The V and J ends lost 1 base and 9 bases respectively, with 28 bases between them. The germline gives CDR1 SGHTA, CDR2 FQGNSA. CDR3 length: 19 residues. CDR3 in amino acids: CASSLGSGFRGRASGEQFF. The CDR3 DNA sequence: TGTGCCAGCAGCTTAGGGTCCGGGTTTAGGGGGAGGGCCAGTGGTGAGCAGTTCTTC.

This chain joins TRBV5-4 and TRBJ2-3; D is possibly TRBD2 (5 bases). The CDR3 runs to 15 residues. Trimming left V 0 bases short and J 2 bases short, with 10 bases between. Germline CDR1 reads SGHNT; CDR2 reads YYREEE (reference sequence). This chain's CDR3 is CASSLDRGLTDTQYF. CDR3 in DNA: TGTGCCAGCAGCTTGGATCGCGGGCTCACAGATACGCAGTATTTT.